The entry below describes one T cell receptor beta chain. Its target is not known. There are 14 residues in the CDR3. Germline lookup yields CDR1 MNHEY and CDR2 SVGEGT. The ends were cut back, 6 bases at V and 5 bases at J, with 16 bases in the middle. With the ViraFEST assay, the study expanded antigen-specific CD4+ T cells using viral peptide pools, then sequenced them. Following culture for ten to eleven days, CD4+ T cells were isolated. Everyone in the study got two shots of either the BNT162b2 or mRNA-1273 vaccine. The data derive from a study of vaccination effects on CD4 cells after COVID-19. The table came from immunoSEQ multiplex PCR; TCRdb's copy has only in-frame clones and leaves some out. This sample yields tens of thousands of clones, of which roughly 81% are seen a single time; 1.5% to 1.8% belongs to the top ten.

V is TRBV6-2 or TRBV6-3 and J is TRBJ1-1; perhaps TRBD1 as D (6 bases). The sequence was collected from a human donor who received a COVID-19 vaccine. The material was CD4+ T cells from PBMCs cultured with HCoV-229E spike peptides, obtained after COVID-19 vaccination. The CDR3 nucleotides are TGTGCCAGCAGCCTAGACAGGCTGTGGACTGAAGCTTTCTTT. It yields the protein CASSLDRLWTEAFF.